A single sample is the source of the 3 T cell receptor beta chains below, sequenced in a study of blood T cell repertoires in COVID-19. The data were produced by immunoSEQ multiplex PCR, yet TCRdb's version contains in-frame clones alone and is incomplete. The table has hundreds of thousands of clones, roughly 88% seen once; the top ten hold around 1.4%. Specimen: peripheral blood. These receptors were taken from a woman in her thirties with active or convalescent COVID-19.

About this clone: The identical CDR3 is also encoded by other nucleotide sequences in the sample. The CDR3 sequence is CASSSSTDTQYF. The CDR3 DNA is TGTGCCAGCAGTTCTAGCACAGATACGCAGTATTTT. The chain recombines TRBV2 with TRBJ2-3; no reliable D call. The V end was cut by 5 bases, the J end by 0 bases, with 3 bases between. The CDR3 totals 12 residues. From germline, CDR1 is SNHLY and CDR2 FYNNEI.

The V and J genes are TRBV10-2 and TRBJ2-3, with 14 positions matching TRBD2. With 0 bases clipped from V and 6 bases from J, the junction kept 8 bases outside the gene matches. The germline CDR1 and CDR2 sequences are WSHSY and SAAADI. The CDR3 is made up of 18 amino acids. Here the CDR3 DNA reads TGCGCCAGCAGTGAGTCTTGGACTAGCGGGGGGCCTGGGGATACGCAGTATTTT. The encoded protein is CASSESWTSGGPGDTQYF.

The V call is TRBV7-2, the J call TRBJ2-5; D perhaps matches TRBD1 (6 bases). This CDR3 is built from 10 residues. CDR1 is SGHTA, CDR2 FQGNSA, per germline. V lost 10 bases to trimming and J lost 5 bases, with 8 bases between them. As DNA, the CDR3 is TGTGCCACAAGGGGGGAGACCCAGTACTTC. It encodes CATRGETQYF.